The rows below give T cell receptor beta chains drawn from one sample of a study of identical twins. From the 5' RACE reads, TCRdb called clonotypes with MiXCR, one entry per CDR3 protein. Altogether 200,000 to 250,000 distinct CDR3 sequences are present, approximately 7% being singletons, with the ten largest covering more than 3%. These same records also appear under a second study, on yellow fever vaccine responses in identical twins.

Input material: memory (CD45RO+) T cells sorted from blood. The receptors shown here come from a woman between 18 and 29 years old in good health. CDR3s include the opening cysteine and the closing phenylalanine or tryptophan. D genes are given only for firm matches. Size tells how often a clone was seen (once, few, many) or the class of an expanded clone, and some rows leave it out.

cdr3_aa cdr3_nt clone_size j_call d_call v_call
CASSQDPGGLNDPLAKNIQYF TGCGCCAGCAGCCAAGATCCGGGAGGCTTAAACGACCCTCTAGCCAAAAACATTCAGTACTTC many TRBJ2-4 TRBD2 TRBV4-1
CASSGPQETQYF TGTGCCAGCTCGGGACCTCAAGAGACCCAGTACTTC . TRBJ2-5 . TRBV18
CASRGRTSGNTGELFF TGTGCCAGCAGGGGGAGGACTAGCGGGAACACCGGGGAGCTGTTTTTT . TRBJ2-2 TRBD2 TRBV28
CASSFRPLIQETQYF TGTGCCAGCAGCTTCCGACCGCTGATCCAAGAGACCCAGTACTTC . TRBJ2-5 . TRBV11-2
CASSLNTGPKETQYF TGTGCCAGCAGCTTAAATACAGGCCCAAAAGAGACCCAGTACTTC . TRBJ2-5 . TRBV5-5
CASSLAALKETQYF TGTGCCAGCAGCTTAGCCGCACTCAAAGAGACCCAGTACTTC . TRBJ2-5 . TRBV7-9
CASRRLTGPNTEAFF TGCGCCAGTCGCAGGTTGACAGGTCCAAACACTGAAGCTTTCTTT many TRBJ1-1 . TRBV5-1
CASSLGRLGRDTEAFF TGCGCCAGCAGCTTGGGGCGTTTAGGGAGGGACACTGAAGCTTTCTTT many TRBJ1-1 . TRBV5-1
CASSNPTSGGPNEQFF TGTGCCAGCAGCAACCCCACTAGCGGGGGCCCCAATGAGCAGTTCTTC . TRBJ2-1 . TRBV21-1
CASSSPGTGGRSPLHF TGTGCCAGCAGTTCGCCCGGGACAGGGGGCCGTTCACCCCTCCACTTT many TRBJ1-6 TRBD1 TRBV27
CASSRRGRPNPYEQYF TGTGCCAGCAGCAGGCGGGGTAGGCCAAATCCCTACGAGCAGTACTTC many TRBJ2-7 . TRBV14
CASSLQIRSYNEQFF TGTGCCAGCAGCCTTCAAATAAGATCCTACAATGAGCAGTTCTTC many TRBJ2-1 . TRBV6-1
CASRILAGGPNTGELFF TGTGCCAGCAGGATACTAGCGGGAGGGCCGAACACCGGGGAGCTGTTTTTT many TRBJ2-2 TRBD2 TRBV2
CASSPLQGTYEQYF TGTGCCAGCAGCCCGTTACAGGGAACCTACGAGCAGTACTTC few TRBJ2-7 . TRBV7-2
CASSTPPYEQYF TGTGCCAGCAGTACCCCCCCCTACGAGCAGTACTTC many TRBJ2-7 . TRBV28
CASSRSQGAGYNEQFF TGTGCCAGCAGTCGAAGCCAGGGGGCAGGTTACAATGAGCAGTTCTTC many TRBJ2-1 TRBD1 TRBV12-3/TRBV12-4
CASSLAYYNEQFF TGTGCCAGCAGCTTAGCATACTACAATGAGCAGTTCTTC . TRBJ2-1 . TRBV7-2
CSVKRFEQFF TGCAGTGTTAAACGGTTTGAGCAGTTCTTC many TRBJ2-1 . TRBV20-1
CASSLSGLGGTDEQFF TGTGCCAGCAGCTTATCCGGTCTCGGCGGGACGGATGAGCAGTTCTTC many TRBJ2-1 . TRBV7-3
CAISESMGQGYNEQFF TGTGCCATCAGTGAGTCGATGGGACAGGGATACAATGAGCAGTTCTTC few TRBJ2-1 TRBD1 TRBV10-3
CATSRDRAGTGWFF TGTGCCACCAGCAGAGATCGTGCGGGGACAGGGTGGTTCTTC few TRBJ2-1 TRBD1 TRBV15
CASTLGRGRDVDTQYF TGTGCCAGCACTTTGGGACGCGGGAGGGATGTAGATACGCAGTATTTT . TRBJ2-3 TRBD2 TRBV12-3/TRBV12-4
CASSHLTTSSGANVLTF TGTGCCAGCAGCCATCTCACCACGAGCTCTGGGGCCAACGTCCTGACTTTC . TRBJ2-6 . TRBV5-8
CASRESQGRGETQYF TGTGCCAGCAGGGAATCACAGGGACGGGGAGAGACCCAGTACTTC . TRBJ2-5 . TRBV6-1
CASSLMELYNSPLHF TGTGCCAGCAGCTTAATGGAGCTTTATAATTCACCCCTCCACTTT . TRBJ1-6 . TRBV7-2
CASSLDFRGSLADTQYF TGTGCCAGCAGCTTGGATTTCAGAGGCTCGCTCGCAGATACGCAGTATTTT . TRBJ2-3 . TRBV5-6
CASNPPRSYEQYF TGTGCCAGCAATCCGCCTAGATCCTACGAGCAGTACTTC . TRBJ2-7 . TRBV6-1
CAISESPGLSGAIQYF TGTGCCATCAGTGAGTCGCCGGGACTAAGTGGGGCCATTCAGTACTTC many TRBJ2-4 TRBD2 TRBV10-3
CSVLWAGPLNEQFF TGCAGCGTCTTATGGGCGGGGCCCCTCAATGAACAGTTCTTC . TRBJ2-1 . TRBV29-1
CASSDPGGATGELFF TGTGCCAGCAGCGACCCCGGGGGGGCCACCGGGGAGCTGTTTTTT . TRBJ2-2 TRBD2 TRBV2
CASSLGGSGRLETQYF TGCGCCAGCAGCTTGGGGGGTAGCGGGAGATTGGAGACCCAGTACTTC . TRBJ2-5 TRBD2 TRBV5-1
CASSEVINEKLFF TGTGCCAGCAGTGAGGTCATTAATGAAAAACTGTTTTTT few TRBJ1-4 . TRBV7-9
CASSQQTGGNTGELFF TGCGCCAGCAGCCAGCAGACAGGGGGGAACACCGGGGAGCTGTTTTTT . TRBJ2-2 TRBD1 TRBV4-1
CASSGSTDTQYF TGTGCCAGCAGCGGGAGCACAGATACGCAGTATTTT many TRBJ2-3 . TRBV5-6
CSARDLRGDSNQPQHF TGCAGTGCTAGAGATCTCCGGGGAGATAGCAATCAGCCCCAGCATTTT many TRBJ1-5 . TRBV20-1
CASSPDRVHEQFF TGCGCCAGCAGCCCGGACAGGGTTCATGAGCAGTTCTTC once TRBJ2-1 TRBD1 TRBV4-1
CASSVHQGAGNEQFF TGTGCCAGCAGCGTTCATCAGGGGGCGGGAAATGAGCAGTTCTTC . TRBJ2-1 TRBD1 TRBV9
CCARDTGALGPNEQFF TGCTGTGCTAGAGATACGGGGGCCCTAGGGCCCAATGAGCAGTTCTTC . TRBJ2-1 . TRBV20-1
CASRQTEFNEQFF TGTGCCAGCAGACAAACAGAGTTCAATGAGCAGTTCTTC few TRBJ2-1 . TRBV28
CASSQVGTPNTGELFF TGTGCCAGCAGCCAAGTGGGGACCCCGAACACCGGGGAGCTGTTTTTT few TRBJ2-2 . TRBV14
CASRQLTGGNTEAFF TGTGCCAGCAGGCAATTGACAGGGGGAAACACTGAAGCTTTCTTT few TRBJ1-1 TRBD1 TRBV6-1
CSARDFGGGEQFF TGCAGTGCTAGAGATTTTGGCGGGGGTGAGCAGTTCTTC few TRBJ2-1 TRBD2 TRBV20-1
CASSLEGNYGYTF TGCGCCAGCAGCTTGGAGGGGAACTATGGCTACACCTTC many TRBJ1-2 . TRBV5-1
CASGLVGAGGYTGELFF TGTGCTAGTGGTTTGGTTGGGGCGGGGGGGTACACCGGGGAGCTGTTTTTT . TRBJ2-2 TRBD2 TRBV12-5
CASSWGGETQYF TGTGCCAGCAGTTGGGGTGGCGAGACCCAGTACTTC . TRBJ2-5 . TRBV12-3/TRBV12-4
CASSQDQPQHF TGTGCCAGCAGCCAAGATCAGCCCCAGCATTTT many TRBJ1-5 . TRBV14
CASSEARTSYEQYF TGTGCCAGCAGTGAAGCGAGAACCTCCTACGAGCAGTACTTC . TRBJ2-7 . TRBV6-1
CASRATGSSNQPQHF TGTGCCAGCAGAGCGACAGGGAGCAGCAATCAGCCCCAGCATTTT many TRBJ1-5 TRBD1 TRBV12-3/TRBV12-4
CASSRLGTQYF TGTGCCAGCAGCCGCTTGGGGACCCAGTACTTC . TRBJ2-5 . TRBV3-1
CATLPGPRGRYSGANVLTF TGTGCCACCCTACCAGGGCCCCGAGGAAGATACTCTGGGGCCAACGTCCTGACTTTC . TRBJ2-6 . TRBV9
CASSQDFERRTDTQYF TGCGCCAGCAGCCAAGATTTCGAGCGGCGCACAGATACGCAGTATTTT many TRBJ2-3 . TRBV4-1